Sequencing of this T cell receptor (beta chain) was carried out in a study of shared clonotypes between healthy human individuals. Overall study results and limits: The authors sampled blood alone, and tissue repertoires likely differ. Rarefaction demonstrated incomplete sorted-subset sequencing despite large depth. What naive subsets generally showed was a larger estimated richness than memory subsets showed.

Approximately 30,000 T cell genomes (about 210 ng DNA) went into each sorted-subset replicate. Measured with immunoSEQ multiplex PCR; TCRdb has only the in-frame clones, and not every one. The sample shows under 120,000 clones, less than 80% of them seen only once. This clone was counted many times. Its antigen is not known. Trimming pared 6 bases from V and 7 bases from J, leaving 15 bases between. This CDR3 spans 13 amino acids. CDR1 is MNHEY and CDR2 is SMNVEV in the germline V gene (reference sequence). The receptor comes from a woman in her thirties in good health. The rearrangement uses TRBV27 and TRBJ1-1; tentatively, D is TRBD1 (5 bases). Input material: memory CD8+ T cells sorted from blood. The sample's subset: CD45RO+ cells pooled with CCR7-negative TemRA cells. The chain's CDR3 is CASRNLRGYEAFF. The CDR3 DNA reads TGTGCCAGCAGAAACCTCCGGGGCTATGAAGCTTTCTTT.